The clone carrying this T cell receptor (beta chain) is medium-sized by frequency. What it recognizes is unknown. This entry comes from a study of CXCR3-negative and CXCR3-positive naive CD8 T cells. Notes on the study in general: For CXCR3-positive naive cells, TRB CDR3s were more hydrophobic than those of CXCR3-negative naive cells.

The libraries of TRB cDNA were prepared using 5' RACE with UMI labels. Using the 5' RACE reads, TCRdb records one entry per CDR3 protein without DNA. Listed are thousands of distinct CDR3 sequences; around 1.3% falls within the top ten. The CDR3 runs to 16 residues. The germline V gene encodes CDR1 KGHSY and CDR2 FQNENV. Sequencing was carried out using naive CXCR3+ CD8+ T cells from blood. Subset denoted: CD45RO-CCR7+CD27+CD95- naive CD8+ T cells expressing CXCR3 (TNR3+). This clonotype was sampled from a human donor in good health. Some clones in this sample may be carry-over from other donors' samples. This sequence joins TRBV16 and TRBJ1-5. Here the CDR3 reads CASSQEYGESNQPQHF.